This T cell receptor beta chain came from a study of blood T cell repertoires in COVID-19. Clones were read by immunoSEQ multiplex PCR, and TCRdb kept only the in-frame ones, dropping some. The sample lists 170,000 or so clones, about 88% seen once, with approximately 2% in the top ten. There are 17 residues in the CDR3. V lost 5 bases to trimming and J lost 5 bases; unmatched junction nucleotides: 11. Germline CDR1 is SGHNT and CDR2 is YYREEE (reference sequence). The TCR comes from a man aged 18 to 30 who had recovered from COVID-19. The sample comprised peripheral blood. The chain carries TRBV5-4 and TRBJ2-3; 13 bases line up with TRBD2. DNA for the CDR3: TGTGCCAGCAGTCTTACCCTACTAGCGGGAGGGCAAGATACGCAGTATTTT. This encodes CASSLTLLAGGQDTQYF.